Sequencing of this T cell receptor beta chain was carried out in a study of beta chain features in type 1 diabetes. cDNA synthesis used the whole RNA isolate, giving expressed TCRB sequences. Sequencing used immunoSEQ multiplex PCR; TCRdb keeps in-frame clones, though not all of them. The repertoire holds around 130,000 clones, with approximately 10% as singletons. This clone was detected a few times. Its antigen is as yet unknown. The single heparinised draw taken from each donor contained approximately 100 mL of blood on average. CD4+ naive, central memory, regulatory and stem cell-like memory subsets were isolated by sorting on CD45RO/CCR7/CD25/CD127/CD95/CD27. The study, taken as a whole, reports: TCRB rearrangement may or may not be influenced by HLA type; here this remained unresolved. Moderate but significant shortening of TCRB CDR3s was recorded in all four CD4+ subsets from Type 1 diabetes patients. More deletions and fewer insertions at VDJ junctions were found in patients with type 1 diabetes.

The TCR comes from a man aged 30 to 39 with type 1 diabetes. What was sequenced was central memory CD4+ T cells from blood.

CDR3 amino acids: CASSRDSSGANVLTF. CDR3 nucleotide sequence: TGTGCCAGCAGCCGGGATAGCTCTGGGGCCAACGTCCTGACTTTC. The chain joins TRBV9 to TRBJ2-6; TRBD2 is a possible D gene (5 bases). The CDR3 is 15 residues long. Germline values: CDR1 SGDLS, CDR2 YYNGEE. V gave up 4 bases and J gave up 0 bases, with 8 bases separating them.